These 4 T cell receptor beta chains were all obtained from the same sample, sequenced in a study of T cell repertoires and Cas9 in healthy adults. Generated by immunoSEQ multiplex PCR, the TCRdb table keeps only in-frame clones and is missing some. There are approximately 21,000 clones in the sample; 90% occur only once, and 0.69% lies in the top ten. The sequenced sample was CD4+ effector T cells (CD127+, CD25-, CD137-, CD154-) from PBMCs; culture status not recorded. The receptor set was obtained from a human donor in good health.

The chain joins TRBV19 to TRBJ2-7; 7 nucleotides align to TRBD1. There are 13 residues in the CDR3. The V gene's germline CDR1 is LNHDA and CDR2 SQIVND (reference sequence). Trimming at V came to 4 bases and at J to 7 bases, leaving 7 bases not matched to a gene. In nucleotides, the CDR3 is TGTGCCAGTAGTAAGGGACAGCAGACTGAGCAGTACTTC. Translated, it gives CASSKGQQTEQYF.

The rearrangement links TRBV25-1 to TRBJ1-1, with 8 bases identical to TRBD1. The V gene's germline CDR1 is MGHDK and CDR2 SYGVNS. The CDR3 length is 18 residues. V lost 1 base to trimming and J lost 6 bases; unmatched junction nucleotides: 16. The chain's CDR3 is CASSESRTGLVSTAEAFF. For the CDR3, the DNA is TGTGCCAGCAGTGAATCGAGGACAGGGCTAGTCAGTACCGCTGAAGCTTTCTTT.

The rearrangement joins TRBV11-2 to TRBJ1-1, with D possibly matching TRBD1 (6 bases). The V end lost 0 bases, the J end lost 4 bases, and 18 bases lay between the germline ends. The CDR3 runs 17 residues. CDR1 is SGHAT, CDR2 FQNNGV, per germline. CDR3 in DNA: TGTGCCAGCAGCTTAGATCAGCCGGGGGCGCCGGGCACTGAAGCTTTCTTT. Its translation is CASSLDQPGAPGTEAFF.

The V gene is TRBV14, the J gene TRBJ2-5; D is ambiguous. The V end lost 0 bases, the J end lost 2 bases, and 10 bases lay between the germline ends. The CDR3 is 15 amino acids. The germline gives CDR1 SGHDN, CDR2 FVKESK. The CDR3 sequence: CASSQDWAAQETQYF. CDR3 sequence (DNA): TGTGCCAGCAGCCAAGATTGGGCAGCTCAAGAGACCCAGTACTTC. Drawing the rest from reference TRBV14 and TRBJ2-5, the complete variable domain is EAGVTQFPSHSVIEKGQTVTLRCDPISGHDNLYWYRRVMGKEIKFLLHFVKESKQDESGMPNNRFLAERTGGTYSTLKVQPAELEDSGVYFCASSQDWAAQETQYFGPGTRLLVL.